The subject of this entry is one T cell receptor beta chain. Its target is not known. CDR1 GTSNPN and CDR2 SVGIG come from the germline V gene (reference sequence). The length of the CDR3 is 13 residues. V was pared by 6 bases and J by 2 bases, with 3 bases of the junction left unmatched. The PCR employed 60 Vbeta primers together with 13 Jbeta primers. Profiled with immunoSEQ multiplex PCR; TCRdb holds only in-frame clones, not every one. The sample has approximately 110,000 clones, around 76% seen once. The data are from a study of cytomegalovirus exposure and HLA in healthy donors. Study-wide findings and caveats: Upon later analysis, HLA-associated TCR beta chains proved more clonally expanded than other, equally common chains. In a later analysis, the majority of CMV-associated beta chains seemingly showed HLA restriction. HLA alleles showed associations with approximately 15,000 TCR beta sequences in a later analysis, at a 0.05 false discovery rate.

The receptor's source is a woman in her sixties in good health and CMV-seropositive. The sample was PBMCs. This chain uses TRBV30 with TRBJ2-2; TRBD1 matches 7 bases. CDR3 nucleotides: TGTGCCTGTGACAGGGTAAACACCGGGGAGCTGTTTTTT. Its translation: CACDRVNTGELFF.